Below, one TCR beta chain is given with its context. Its target is unknown. This sample was included in a study of T cell responses to AZD1222 COVID-19 vaccine. Study-wide background: Doses given second, at about 4 or about 12 weeks, were pooled.

Clones were read by immunoSEQ multiplex PCR, and TCRdb kept only the in-frame ones, dropping some. The sample holds over 95,000 clones, roughly 92% seen once. The germline gives CDR1 GTSNPN, CDR2 SVGIG (reference sequence). The CDR3 covers 14 residues. V was trimmed by 0 bases and J by 6 bases, leaving 9 bases between them. The study's findings and limits: Researchers report vaccine-associated CD4 TCRs spanning spike, with dominance at 160-218 and 743-854. Researchers took repertoire samples only after the peak T cell response had come. Seropositivity was recorded at baseline in only six AZD1222 recipients.

This receptor was obtained from an adult in good health. The material was peripheral blood, obtained on day 0 of AZD1222 vaccination. This chain connects TRBV30 to TRBJ1-6; TRBD1 is a possible D gene (6 bases). The CDR3 bases are TGTGCCTGGAGTGTAGGACAGTTTAATTCACCCCTCCACTTT. Translation gives CAWSVGQFNSPLHF. The full variable domain, in which reference TRBV30 and TRBJ1-6 provide the parts outside the CDR3, is SQTIHQWPATLVQPVGSPLSLECTVEGTSNPNLYWYRQAAGRGLQLLFYSVGIGQISSEVPQNLSASRPQDRQFILSSKKLLLSDSGFYLCAWSVGQFNSPLHFGNGTRLTVT.